The 27 T cell receptor beta chains reported below all come from one sample, sequenced in a study of CD8 T cells in ankylosing spondylitis. Using its own MiXCR run on the 5' RACE reads, TCRdb lists one record per CDR3 protein. The sample includes around 150,000 distinct CDR3 sequences, around 7.9% of them seen just once. The sequencing sample was made of blood, either unsorted or a sorted T cell fraction (not recorded which). Source of these receptors: a female donor with ankylosing spondylitis or in good health (not recorded which).

This clonotype showed up many times. The rearrangement uses TRBV29-1 and TRBJ1-4, with 8 nucleotides matching TRBD1. Germline CDR1 is SQVTM and CDR2 is ANQGSEA. Trimming removed 8 bases from V and 13 bases from J; junction bases left unmatched: 6. The CDR3 is made up of 10 amino acids. CDR3 sequence (DNA): TGCAGCCCCCGACAGGGGCGACTGTTTTTT. Protein sequence: CSPRQGRLFF.

This clonotype was counted at least ten times. The rearrangement links TRBV29-1 to TRBJ2-1; 9 bases fit TRBD2. Trimming took 3 bases from V and 2 from J; bases not matched to a gene: 5. Germline V gene lookup returns CDR1 SQVTM and CDR2 ANQGSEA. CDR3 length: 15 amino acids. The CDR3 DNA reads TGCAGCGTTGAGAGAGCGGGGGGACCCTACAATGAGCAGTTCTTC. It yields the protein CSVERAGGPYNEQFF.

This clonotype occurred a few times. The chain joins TRBV7-3 to TRBJ2-5, with 11 bases identical to TRBD2. This CDR3 has 16 amino acids. V lost 5 bases, J lost 2 bases, and 7 bases stayed unmatched. Germline assignment: CDR1 SGHTA and CDR2 FQGTGA. The CDR3 DNA is TGTGCCAGCAGCCGAGGACTAGCGGGCCAGCAAGAGACCCAGTACTTC. It encodes CASSRGLAGQQETQYF.

This clonotype was counted many times. V usage is TRBV7-9 and J usage is TRBJ2-7, with D possibly TRBD1 on 6 matching bases. The germline V gene has CDR1 SEHNR and CDR2 FQNEAQ (reference sequence). V lost 5 bases and J 5 bases, leaving 13 bases between the germline ends. This CDR3 has 13 amino acids. The CDR3 DNA reads as TGTGCCAGCAGCCCCCCCCCAGGGGACGAGCAGTACTTC. Protein sequence: CASSPPPGDEQYF. The whole variable domain, filled in from reference TRBV7-9 and TRBJ2-7, reads DTGVSQNPRHKITKRGQNVTFRCDPISEHNRLYWYRQTLGQGPEFLTYFQNEAQLEKSRLLSDRFSAERPKGSFSTLEIQRTEQGDSAMYLCASSPPPGDEQYFGPGTRLTVT.

This clonotype was recorded many times. The chain links TRBV3-1 to TRBJ2-1; D might be TRBD2 (7 bases). Germline V gene data show CDR1 as LGHDT and CDR2 as YNNKEL (reference sequence). V lost 2 bases, J lost 4 bases, and 21 bases lay in between. This CDR3 contains 18 residues. Here the CDR3 reads CASSQRVKAGARYNEQFF. CDR3 DNA: TGTGCCAGCAGCCAAAGGGTGAAGGCGGGGGCGCGTTACAATGAGCAGTTCTTC.

In its sample, this clonotype was seen many times. The V and J genes are TRBV9 and TRBJ2-1, with 9 positions matching TRBD2. With V trimmed by 3 bases and J by 2 bases, 3 bases remained unmatched. Germline values: CDR1 SGDLS, CDR2 YYNGEE. This CDR3 comprises 15 residues. CDR3 region: CASSARGGPYNEQFF. The CDR3 nucleotides are TGTGCCAGCAGCGCGCGGGGGGGCCCCTACAATGAGCAGTTCTTC.

This clonotype was detected only a few times. The chain carries TRBV12-3 or TRBV12-4 and TRBJ1-6, with D perhaps TRBD1 (6 bases). Trimming stripped 7 bases from V and 7 bases from J, with 20 bases between. The CDR3 totals 16 residues. CDR3 sequence reads: CASTRGVGGLNSPLHF. DNA of the CDR3: TGTGCCAGCACCCGCGGTGTAGGGGGACTAAATTCACCCCTCCACTTT.

This clonotype was picked up many times. The J gene is TRBJ1-4, the V gene TRBV2; D is perhaps TRBD1 (5 bases). Germline V CDR1 and CDR2: SNHLY, FYNNEI. The V gene lost 2 bases and the J gene lost 8 bases, with 12 bases spanning the gap. The CDR3 runs to 14 residues. The CDR3 nucleotides are TGTGCCAGCAGTGAATTGCCATGGGACGAAAAACTGTTTTTT. It codes for CASSELPWDEKLFF.

Ten or more counts support this clonotype. The chain links TRBV29-1 to TRBJ2-1, with no clear D. Trimming stripped 4 bases from V and 5 bases from J, with 3 bases between. CDR1 and CDR2 (germline): SQVTM, ANQGSEA. There are 10 residues in the CDR3. CDR3 residues: CSVGHNEQFF. The CDR3 DNA follows: TGCAGCGTTGGTCACAATGAGCAGTTCTTC.

This clonotype was seen a few times. One junction end does not reproduce the germline sequence, and a read error may be involved. This chain links TRBV18 with TRBJ1-4; tentatively, D is TRBD1 (6 bases). Germline V gene lookup returns CDR1 KGHSH and CDR2 LQKENI. The CDR3 loop spans 16 amino acids. CDR3 protein: CASSPRTGRVEEKLFF. In DNA form, the CDR3 reads TGTGCCAGCTCTCCACGAACAGGGCGGGTAGAGGAAAAACTGTTTTTT.

There are many counts of this clonotype. The chain employs TRBV12-3 or TRBV12-4 and TRBJ2-4; 7 bases line up with TRBD1. With V trimmed by 4 bases and J by 0 bases, 3 bases remained unmatched. This CDR3 has 15 residues. The CDR3 is CASSSGGIAKNIQYF. CDR3 sequence (DNA): TGTGCCAGCAGTTCAGGGGGTATAGCCAAAAACATTCAGTACTTC.

This clonotype was observed a handful of times. V usage is TRBV28 and J usage is TRBJ2-5, with 9 positions matching TRBD2. Germline-derived CDR1 and CDR2 are MDHEN and SYDVKM. This CDR3 is 15 amino acids long. V lost 4 bases to trimming and J lost 0 bases; unmatched junction nucleotides: 3. CDR3 in DNA: TGTGCCAGCAGTTGGACTAGCGCCCACCAAGAGACCCAGTACTTC. This encodes CASSWTSAHQETQYF.

This clonotype was counted ten times or more. The chain uses TRBV12-3 or TRBV12-4 and TRBJ1-1; D gene unclear. CDR3 size: 12 residues. The V and J ends lost 5 bases and 4 bases respectively, with 8 bases between them. CDR3 protein: CASSQMGTEAFF. The CDR3 DNA is TGTGCCAGCAGTCAAATGGGCACTGAAGCTTTCTTT.

The chain joins TRBV7-9 to TRBJ2-7; D may be TRBD2 (6 bases). The germline V gene has CDR1 SEHNR and CDR2 FQNEAQ (reference sequence). Trimming cost V 0 bases and J 9 bases, with 12 bases left between them. CDR3 length: 13 amino acids. The CDR3 is CASSLAGRPLQYF. DNA for the CDR3: TGTGCCAGCAGCTTAGCGGGGAGGCCGTTGCAGTACTTC.

This clonotype was recorded many times. The chain recombines TRBV27 with TRBJ1-2; a possible D gene is TRBD1 (6 bases). The CDR3 spans 13 residues. V lost 6 bases and J 7 bases, leaving 15 bases between the germline ends. CDR1 is MNHEY and CDR2 is SMNVEV in the germline V gene (reference sequence). CDR3 loop: CASRPTGGFGYTF. As DNA, the CDR3 is TGTGCCAGCAGACCGACAGGTGGATTTGGCTACACCTTC.

The sample holds many counts of this clonotype. The V call is TRBV19, the J call TRBJ1-1, with 7 positions matching TRBD1. CDR3 length: 17 residues. V was clipped by 7 bases and J by 0 bases; unmatched bases: 14. Germline V gives CDR1 LNHDA, CDR2 SQIVND (reference sequence). CDR3: CASTTLGGGQLNTEAFF. CDR3 nucleotide sequence: TGTGCCAGTACCACCCTTGGGGGGGGACAGTTGAACACTGAAGCTTTCTTT.

This clonotype was recorded many times. The chain is built from TRBV5-1 and TRBJ1-4; 10 bases are shared with TRBD1. This CDR3 region has 15 residues. Per germline, CDR1 SGHRS and CDR2 YFSETQ. With V trimmed by 4 bases and J by 7 bases, 7 bases remained unmatched. CDR3 region: CASSPETGGGEKLFF. The DNA of the CDR3 is TGCGCCAGCAGCCCCGAGACAGGGGGCGGTGAAAAACTGTTTTTT.

This sequence joins TRBV5-1 and TRBJ1-2; D uncertain. CDR3 length: 14 amino acids. Germline V gives CDR1 SGHRS, CDR2 YFSETQ. Trimming stripped 4 bases from V and 2 bases from J, with 12 bases between. This chain's CDR3 is CASSRSGENYGYTF. DNA for the CDR3: TGCGCCAGCAGCCGTTCTGGGGAGAACTATGGCTACACCTTC.

Ten or more counts support this clonotype. The chain couples TRBV6-2 or TRBV6-3 to TRBJ1-2; tentative D call: TRBD1 (6 bases). This CDR3 region has 14 residues. CDR1 MNHEY and CDR2 SVGEGT come from the germline V gene. Trimming removed 3 bases from V and 7 bases from J, with 15 bases in between. CDR3 residues: CASSYRNRVGGYTF. The DNA for the CDR3 is TGTGCCAGCAGTTATCGAAACAGGGTCGGTGGCTACACCTTC.

This sequence joins TRBV4-3 and TRBJ1-5; tentatively, D is TRBD1 (6 bases). The V end was cut by 6 bases, the J end by 5 bases, with 14 bases between. CDR1 and CDR2 (germline): LGHNA, YSLEER. The length of the CDR3 is 14 residues. CDR3 bases: TGCGCCAGCAGTAACAGGGTCGGCGATCAGCCCCAGCATTTT. Residues: CASSNRVGDQPQHF.

There are many counts of this clonotype. The J gene is TRBJ2-7, the V gene TRBV7-2, with D possibly matching TRBD2 (5 bases). The V end was cut by 4 bases, the J end by 12 bases, with 13 bases between. Germline V CDR1 and CDR2: SGHTA, FQGNSA. This CDR3 region has 11 residues. The CDR3 nucleotides are TGTGCCAGCAGCTCGAGCGGAAGCCCGTACTTC. Translation: CASSSSGSPYF.

This clonotype was seen many times. The chain combines TRBV7-8 with TRBJ2-7; D possibly corresponds to TRBD2 (6 bases). Looked up from germline, CDR1 is SGHVS and CDR2 is FQNEAQ. This CDR3 is 16 amino acids long. V was cut by 5 bases and J by 6 bases, with 23 bases left in between. CDR3 amino acids: CASSPRPPGVTSEQYF. In DNA form, the CDR3 reads TGTGCCAGCAGCCCGCGCCCGCCGGGGGTTACCAGCGAGCAGTACTTC. Variable domain in full (rest from reference TRBV7-8 and TRBJ2-7): GAGVSQSPRYKVAKRGQDVALRCDPISGHVSLFWYQQALGQGPEFLTYFQNEAQLDKSGLPSDRFFAERPEGSVSTLKIQRTQQEDSAVYLCASSPRPPGVTSEQYFGPGTRLTVT.

Many counts were recorded for this clonotype. The chain uses TRBV2 and TRBJ2-1, with D maybe TRBD2 (6 bases). V lost 3 bases to trimming and J lost 0 bases, with 15 bases between them. CDR1 and CDR2 (germline): SNHLY, FYNNEI. The CDR3 consists of 17 residues. The chain's CDR3 is CASSEGGWRGSYNEQFF. The CDR3 DNA is TGTGCCAGCAGTGAGGGCGGCTGGAGGGGCTCCTACAATGAGCAGTTCTTC. Combining the CDR3 with reference TRBV2 and TRBJ2-1 gives the whole variable domain EPEVTQTPSHQVTQMGQEVILRCVPISNHLYFYWYRQILGQKVEFLVSFYNNEISEKSEIFDDQFSVERPDGSNFTLKIRSTKLEDSAMYFCASSEGGWRGSYNEQFFGPGTRLTVL.

About this clonotype: This may arise from a read error, as a much more abundant clone is one base away. The chain combines TRBV7-8 with TRBJ1-3, with D uncertain. Looked up from germline, CDR1 is SGHVS and CDR2 is FQNEAQ. The CDR3 contains 14 residues. Here the CDR3 reads CAGSLTSTGNTIYF. The CDR3, as DNA: TGTGCCGGCAGCCTGACGAGTACTGGAAACACCATATATTTT.

This rearrangement joins TRBV7-2 to TRBJ1-5, with TRBD1 matching over 7 bases. CDR3 length equals 15 residues. The junction had 10 bases not matched to a gene; V was cut back by 2 bases and J by 9 bases. Looked up from germline, CDR1 is SGHTA and CDR2 is FQGNSA. The CDR3 reads CASSLTGEPLLPQHF. CDR3 coding DNA: TGTGCCAGCAGCTTAACAGGGGAGCCGCTTTTGCCCCAGCATTTT.

In its sample, this clonotype was seen many times. V usage is TRBV20-1 and J usage is TRBJ2-7; 7 nucleotides match TRBD1. Trimming removed 0 bases from V and 0 bases from J; junction bases left unmatched: 8. CDR1 and CDR2 from the germline V gene are DFQATT and SNEGSKA (reference sequence). The CDR3 runs 16 residues. The CDR3 DNA reads as TGCAGTGCTAGAGATTACGCCAGGGGGTCCTCCTACGAGCAGTACTTC. This encodes CSARDYARGSSYEQYF.

The table lists this clonotype with many counts. The chain employs TRBV15 and TRBJ2-2; 10 nucleotides align to TRBD1. CDR1 and CDR2 (germline): LNHNV, YYDKDF (reference sequence). Trimming at V came to 5 bases and at J to 4 bases, leaving 10 bases not matched to a gene. CDR3 length: 17 residues. CDR3 region: CATSGGQGYTLTGELFF. CDR3 DNA sequence: TGTGCCACCAGCGGGGGACAGGGGTATACTCTCACCGGGGAGCTGTTTTTT. The variable domain in full, completed from reference TRBV15 and TRBJ2-2, reads DAMVIQNPRYQVTQFGKPVTLSCSQTLNHNVMYWYQQKSSQAPKLLFHYYDKDFNNEADTPDNFQSRRPNTSFCFLDIRSPGLGDTAMYLCATSGGQGYTLTGELFFGEGSRLTVL.